The 18 T cell receptor beta chains in this list originate from one sample, sequenced in a study of blood T cell repertoires in COVID-19. Produced via immunoSEQ multiplex PCR; TCRdb's table is partial and in-frame only. The top ten hold approximately 2% of the sample, which has 130,000 or so clones, approximately 70% seen once. The source material was peripheral blood. All receptors derive from a woman aged 70-85 years with acute or convalescent COVID-19.

The genes are TRBV10-3 and TRBJ1-1; 9 nucleotides align to TRBD1. CDR1 and CDR2 from the germline V gene are ENHRY and SYGVKD. V shed 4 bases, J shed 4 bases, and the junction held 13 bases outside the gene matches. This CDR3 contains 17 residues. The CDR3 loop reads CAISASPGQGSVTEAFF. The CDR3 region has the DNA TGTGCCATCAGTGCGTCACCGGGACAGGGCTCCGTCACTGAAGCTTTCTTT.

The rearrangement uses TRBV12-5 and TRBJ2-6; 7 nucleotides match TRBD1. V lost 0 bases and J lost 4; bases outside the gene matches: 6. Germline V gene lookup returns CDR1 LGHNT and CDR2 FRNRAP. The CDR3 sequence is 17 residues long. This CDR3 is CASGLVRQGSGANVLTF. CDR3 in DNA: TGTGCTAGTGGTTTGGTTCGACAGGGATCCGGGGCCAACGTCCTGACTTTC. Together with reference TRBV12-5 and TRBJ2-6, the CDR3 gives the full variable domain: DARVTQTPRHKVTEMGQEVTMRCQPILGHNTVFWYRQTMMQGLELLAYFRNRAPLDDSGMPKDRFSAEMPDATLATLKIQPSEPRDSAVYFCASGLVRQGSGANVLTFGAGSRLTVL.

This clone was picked up a small number of times. The gene calls are TRBV28 and TRBJ2-7, with TRBD1 matching over 7 bases. Per germline, CDR1 MDHEN and CDR2 SYDVKM. Trimming removed 6 bases from V and 7 bases from J; junction bases left unmatched: 9. This CDR3 has 13 residues. CDR3 in DNA: TGTGCCAGCAGCCAAGACAGGGTGAAAGAGCAGTACTTC. Protein sequence: CASSQDRVKEQYF.

This rearrangement joins TRBV29-1 to TRBJ1-2; TRBD1 matches at 9 bases. This CDR3 is 13 amino acids long. With 3 bases clipped from V and 7 bases from J, the junction kept 6 bases outside the gene matches. Germline loops: CDR1 SQVTM, CDR2 ANQGSEA. The CDR3 sequence is CSVDKGQGLGYTF. The CDR3 DNA reads as TGCAGCGTTGACAAGGGACAGGGTCTTGGCTACACCTTC.

This clone was detected a few times. The rearrangement uses TRBV7-2 and TRBJ1-4; the D gene is possibly TRBD1 (5 bases). Germline V gives CDR1 SGHTA, CDR2 FQGNSA. Trimming pared 1 base from V and 8 bases from J, leaving 17 bases between. The CDR3 runs to 16 residues. CDR3 loop: CASSLELSGVGEKLFF. CDR3 bases: TGTGCCAGCAGCTTAGAATTGTCGGGGGTTGGCGAAAAACTGTTTTTT.

The chain couples TRBV5-1 to TRBJ1-3; D not certain. The germline CDR1 and CDR2 sequences are SGHRS and YFSETQ. The CDR3 has 18 residues. The V gene lost 0 bases and the J gene lost 0 bases, with 16 bases spanning the gap. As DNA, the CDR3 is TGCGCCAGCAGCTTGGCTAGCGACGGATCGATCTCTGGAAACACCATATATTTT. Its translation is CASSLASDGSISGNTIYF.

This chain connects TRBV6-5 to TRBJ2-6; D gene ambiguous. Trimming pared 4 bases from V and 0 bases from J, leaving 7 bases between. Germline V lookup: CDR1 MNHEY, CDR2 SVGAGI. The CDR3 loop spans 15 amino acids. CDR3 protein: CASSSYSSGANVLTF. The CDR3 nucleotides read TGTGCCAGCAGTTCGTACAGCTCTGGGGCCAACGTCCTGACTTTC.

This chain links TRBV10-3 with TRBJ1-1; D is perhaps TRBD1 (5 bases). The CDR3 is made up of 14 amino acids. The germline V and J ends were trimmed by 10 bases and 0 bases, with 15 bases remaining between them. From germline, CDR1 is ENHRY and CDR2 SYGVKD. CDR3 sequence reads: CATMRQSMNTEAFF. CDR3 nucleotide sequence: TGTGCCACCATGAGACAGAGCATGAACACTGAAGCTTTCTTT.

The J gene is TRBJ2-1, the V gene TRBV18; D is possibly TRBD2 (7 bases). The CDR3 length is 16 residues. Trimming pared 3 bases from V and 5 bases from J, leaving 17 bases between. CDR1 and CDR2 from the germline V gene are KGHSH and LQKENI. The CDR3, as DNA: TGTGCCAGCTCACCCCTCGTAGGGGGGAGGGACAATGAGCAGTTCTTC. Residues: CASSPLVGGRDNEQFF.

This chain uses TRBV2 with TRBJ1-1, with 8 bases matching TRBD1. V was pared by 3 bases and J by 3 bases, with 0 bases of the junction left unmatched. The CDR3 spans 13 residues. The germline gives CDR1 SNHLY, CDR2 FYNNEI. The chain's CDR3 is CASSEDRDTEAFF. CDR3 nucleotide sequence: TGTGCCAGCAGTGAGGACAGGGACACTGAAGCTTTCTTT.

The chain links TRBV5-8 to TRBJ1-2, with D unresolved. The germline gives CDR1 SGHTS, CDR2 YDEGEE. This CDR3 region has 13 residues. The V and J ends lost 10 bases and 3 bases respectively, with 16 bases between them. The CDR3 nucleotides are TGTGCCTATACCTCCCCGGGATACTATGGCTACACCTTC. It specifies CAYTSPGYYGYTF.

In nucleotides, the CDR3 is TGTGCCAGCAGCTTGGGACAGGGGGTCTATGGCTACACCTTC. Amino acid sequence: CASSLGQGVYGYTF. This chain connects TRBV5-5 to TRBJ1-2; TRBD1 aligns across 9 bases. Germline loops: CDR1 SGHKS, CDR2 YYEKEE (reference sequence). Trimming cost V 0 bases and J 4 bases; bases outside gene matches: 1. This CDR3 has 14 amino acids.

The V and J genes are TRBV5-1 and TRBJ2-7, with TRBD2 identical over 7 bases. The CDR3 runs to 17 residues. Germline V gene sequence: CDR1 SGHRS, CDR2 YFSETQ. The ends lost 0 bases at V and 4 bases at J; junction bases unmatched: 13. The CDR3 is CASSLGYAGESVYEQYF. The CDR3 DNA follows: TGCGCCAGCAGCTTGGGGTACGCGGGAGAGAGTGTTTACGAGCAGTACTTC.

The chain links TRBV11-2 to TRBJ2-2; D remains unclear. Trimming stripped 1 base from V and 5 bases from J, with 8 bases between. Germline lookup yields CDR1 SGHAT and CDR2 FQNNGV. The CDR3 has 14 residues. The CDR3 region has the DNA TGTGCCAGCAGCTTAGTTCAAAAAACCGGGGAGCTGTTTTTT. Translation gives CASSLVQKTGELFF.

The rearrangement joins TRBV3-1 (or the pseudogene TRBV3-2) to TRBJ1-4; 8 nucleotides agree with TRBD1. V gave up 4 bases and J gave up 1 base; unmatched junction bases: 8. This CDR3 comprises 17 residues. Germline CDR1 LGHDT, CDR2 YNNKEL (reference sequence). As DNA, the CDR3 is TGTGCCAGCAGCCGCGGACAGGGAGGCGGAACTAATGAAAAACTGTTTTTT. This sequence encodes CASSRGQGGGTNEKLFF.

This clone was seen only a few times. This chain links TRBV12-3 or TRBV12-4 with TRBJ1-6; D possibly corresponds to TRBD1 (6 bases). This CDR3 is 13 amino acids long. Trimming took off 4 bases at V and 7 bases at J, with 8 bases between the two ends. The CDR3: CASSSGVNSPLHF. In nucleotides, the CDR3 is TGTGCCAGCAGTTCAGGGGTGAATTCACCCCTCCACTTT.

V and J are TRBV7-2 and TRBJ2-1; 10 bases map to TRBD1. This CDR3 is 15 amino acids long. Germline CDR1 SGHTA, CDR2 FQGNSA. With V trimmed by 6 bases and J by 4 bases, 6 bases remained unmatched. The DNA for the CDR3 is TGTGCCAGCAGTCTTGACAGGGGGCTTTACAATGAGCAGTTCTTC. Its protein product is CASSLDRGLYNEQFF. Full variable domain (outside the CDR3, taken from reference TRBV7-2 and TRBJ2-1): GAGVSQSPSNKVTEKGKDVELRCDPISGHTALYWYRQSLGQGLEFLIYFQGNSAPDKSGLPSDRFSAERTGGSVSTLTIQRTQQEDSAVYLCASSLDRGLYNEQFFGPGTRLTVL.

Comments on this clone: Since a much larger clone is just one base distant, this may be a read error. V usage is TRBV3-1 (or the pseudogene TRBV3-2) and J usage is TRBJ1-1; D call uncertain. The CDR3 has 11 residues. Per germline, CDR1 LGHDT and CDR2 YNNKEL (reference sequence). The CDR3 DNA follows: TGTGCCAGCAGACAGAGTGGTGAAGCTTCCTTT. This sequence encodes CASRQSGEASF.